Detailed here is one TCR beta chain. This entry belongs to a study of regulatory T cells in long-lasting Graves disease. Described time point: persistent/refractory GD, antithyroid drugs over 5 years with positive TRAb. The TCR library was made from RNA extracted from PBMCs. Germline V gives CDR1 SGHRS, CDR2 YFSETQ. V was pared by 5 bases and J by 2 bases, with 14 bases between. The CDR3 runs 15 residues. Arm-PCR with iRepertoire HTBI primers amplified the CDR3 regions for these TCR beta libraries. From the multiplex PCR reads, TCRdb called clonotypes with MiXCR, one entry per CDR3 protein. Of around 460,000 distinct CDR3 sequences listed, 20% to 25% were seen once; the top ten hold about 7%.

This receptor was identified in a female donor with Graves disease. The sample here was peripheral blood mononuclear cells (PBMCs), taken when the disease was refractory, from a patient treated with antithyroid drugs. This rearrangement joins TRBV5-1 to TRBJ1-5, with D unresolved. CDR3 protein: CASRPTGQGNQPQHF. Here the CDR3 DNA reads TGCGCCAGCAGGCCAACCGGGCAGGGCAATCAGCCCCAGCATTTT.